This T cell receptor (beta chain) comes out of a study of a mutant IDH1 vaccine in newly diagnosed glioma. Across the whole study: The sex distribution of treated patients was about 62% male and around 40% female, with a mean age of roughly 40 years. Study-wide results and limits: In 90% to 95% of patients, immune responses induced by the vaccine occurred.

Sequencing was performed with immunoSEQ multiplex PCR; in TCRdb, only in-frame clones are kept and a portion is missing. The sample has some 45,000 clones, around 83% seen once. This clone has more than one count but fewer than ten. Antigen specificity is unknown. The CDR3 is 14 amino acids. Germline-derived CDR1 and CDR2 are MNHEY and SMNVEV (reference sequence). Trimming shortened V by 3 bases and J by 0 bases, and 6 bases separated the two germline ends. Noted time point: week 35, safety follow-up. Vaccination comprised doses that each held 300 ug of mutant IDH1 20-mer peptide, plus topical imiquimod.

The TCR comes from a woman aged 45-59 years with glioma. The material was PBMCs, obtained from a glioma patient whose treatment included an IDH1 peptide vaccine. The rearrangement uses TRBV27 and TRBJ1-3; unclear D gene. The CDR3: CASSFTASGNTIYF. The CDR3, as DNA: TGTGCCAGCAGTTTCACTGCCTCTGGAAACACCATATATTTT.